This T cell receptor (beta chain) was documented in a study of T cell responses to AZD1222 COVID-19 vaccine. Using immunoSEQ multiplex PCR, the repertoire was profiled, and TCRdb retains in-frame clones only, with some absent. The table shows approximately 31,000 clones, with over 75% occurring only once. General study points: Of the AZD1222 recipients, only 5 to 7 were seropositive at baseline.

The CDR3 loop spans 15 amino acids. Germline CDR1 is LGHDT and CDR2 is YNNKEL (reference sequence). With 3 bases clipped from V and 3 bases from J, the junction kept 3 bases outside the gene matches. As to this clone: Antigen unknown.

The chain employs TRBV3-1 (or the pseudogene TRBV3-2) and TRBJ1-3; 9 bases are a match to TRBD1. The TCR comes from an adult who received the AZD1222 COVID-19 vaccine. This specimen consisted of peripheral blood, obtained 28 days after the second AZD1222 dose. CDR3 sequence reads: CASSHGTGRGNTIYF. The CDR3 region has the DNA TGTGCCAGCAGCCACGGGACAGGGCGTGGAAACACCATATATTTT.